Shown below are 5 T cell receptor beta chains from a single sample sequenced in a study of T cell responses to AZD1222 COVID-19 vaccine. Some clones are missing from TCRdb's copy, which holds only in-frame ones; the method was immunoSEQ multiplex PCR. The sample has about 140,000 clones; about 90% are singletons. The starting material was peripheral blood, obtained 28 days after the second AZD1222 dose. Receptors originate from an adult who received the AZD1222 COVID-19 vaccine.

The chain couples TRBV9 to TRBJ2-1; D remains unclear. Per germline, CDR1 SGDLS and CDR2 YYNGEE. The V gene lost 3 bases and the J gene lost 7 bases, with 14 bases spanning the gap. CDR3 length: 14 residues. The CDR3 is CASSADASSNEQFF. The CDR3 DNA reads TGTGCCAGCAGCGCAGACGCTTCGAGTAATGAGCAGTTCTTC.

The V and J genes are TRBV5-1 and TRBJ1-4; D ambiguous. The CDR3 sequence is 13 residues long. Looked up from germline, CDR1 is SGHRS and CDR2 is YFSETQ. V was shortened by 4 bases and J by 5 bases, with 9 bases between the two germline ends. CDR3 sequence: CASSHAKNEKLFF. The DNA of the CDR3 is TGCGCCAGCAGCCACGCTAAGAATGAAAAACTGTTTTTT.

The CDR3 here is CASISGGAGSYNEQFF. CDR3 in DNA: TGTGCCAGCATCTCAGGGGGCGCGGGTTCCTACAATGAGCAGTTCTTC. The chain joins TRBV5-4 to TRBJ2-1; 8 nucleotides agree with TRBD1. The ends lost 6 bases at V and 1 base at J; junction bases unmatched: 9. The CDR3 length is 16 residues. Germline V lookup: CDR1 SGHNT, CDR2 YYREEE (reference sequence).

The chain carries TRBV11-2 and TRBJ2-7; perhaps TRBD2 as D (7 bases). Germline CDR1 and CDR2: SGHAT and FQNNGV. V lost 5 bases and J lost 5, with 22 bases in between. The CDR3 covers 16 residues. CDR3 residues: CASSPGGQGIYHEQYF. In nucleotides, the CDR3 is TGTGCCAGCAGCCCGGGGGGTCAGGGGATTTACCACGAGCAGTACTTC.

This chain uses TRBV24-1 with TRBJ2-1; D is perhaps TRBD1 or TRBD2 (5 bases each). CDR1 is KGHDR, CDR2 SFDVKD, per germline. This CDR3 has 13 residues. Trimming took off 4 bases at V and 9 bases at J, with 12 bases between the two ends. DNA for the CDR3: TGTGCCACCAGTGACCCCCGGGGCGTTGAGCAGTTCTTC. It specifies CATSDPRGVEQFF.